The rows below give T cell receptor beta chains drawn from one sample of a study of OX40 agonist ivuxolimab in advanced cancers. Here immunoSEQ multiplex PCR was the method, and the copy in TCRdb shows in-frame clones only, minus some. The top ten clones hold roughly 0.3% of a sample with approximately 100,000 clones, 90% of them seen once. The sample here was CD4+ or CD8+ T cells sorted from blood, taken in a trial of the OX40 agonist ivuxolimab. The origin of the receptors is an adult with an advanced solid tumor such as melanoma, head and neck, liver or kidney cancer. CDR3s include the opening cysteine and the closing phenylalanine or tryptophan. Each record gives: CDR3 DNA, CDR3 protein, D gene, J gene, clone size, V gene. The D gene is left open where the match is weak. Clone size is given for some rows only: seen once, a few or many times, or a class if the clone is expanded.

cdr3_nt: TGTGCCAGCAGTTCATCGGCCAGGGGGCAAGTTTCACCCCTCCACTTT
cdr3_aa: CASSSSARGQVSPLHF
d_call: TRBD1
j_call: TRBJ1-6
clone_size: -
v_call: TRBV6-5

cdr3_nt: TGTGCCAGCTCACAGGGGACAGGCTCCTACAATGAGCAGTTCTTC
cdr3_aa: CASSQGTGSYNEQFF
d_call: TRBD1
j_call: TRBJ2-1
clone_size: -
v_call: TRBV18

cdr3_nt: TGTGCCAGCGGACAGGGGATCTACGAGCAGTACTTC
cdr3_aa: CASGQGIYEQYF
d_call: TRBD1
j_call: TRBJ2-7
clone_size: -
v_call: TRBV7-8

cdr3_nt: TGTGCCAGCAGCTTAGTGGGGGGAGGTATTCAGTACTTC
cdr3_aa: CASSLVGGGIQYF
d_call: -
j_call: TRBJ2-4
clone_size: -
v_call: TRBV11-3

cdr3_nt: TGTGCCAGCAGCTTAATAGCCGGGACTAGCGGGAGAAGTAGGCTCGGCAATGAGCAGTTCTTC
cdr3_aa: CASSLIAGTSGRSRLGNEQFF
d_call: TRBD2
j_call: TRBJ2-1
clone_size: -
v_call: TRBV7-3

cdr3_nt: TGTGCCAGCGGGGCCGCCACAGGGGCGAGCTCTGGAAACACCATATATTTT
cdr3_aa: CASGAATGASSGNTIYF
d_call: TRBD1
j_call: TRBJ1-3
clone_size: -
v_call: TRBV25-1

cdr3_nt: TGTGCCAGCAGCCAGGGGTCCCCCGCCTACGAGCAGTACTTC
cdr3_aa: CASSQGSPAYEQYF
d_call: -
j_call: TRBJ2-7
clone_size: -
v_call: TRBV2

cdr3_nt: TGTGCCAGCAGCTTAGCTGTCTACCCAGGGGCGCAAGAGACCCAGTACTTC
cdr3_aa: CASSLAVYPGAQETQYF
d_call: -
j_call: TRBJ2-5
clone_size: -
v_call: TRBV7-9

cdr3_nt: TGTGCCAGCGACCCCAGGGGGACCGGGGAGCTGTTTTTT
cdr3_aa: CASDPRGTGELFF
d_call: TRBD1
j_call: TRBJ2-2
clone_size: -
v_call: TRBV10-3

cdr3_nt: TGTGCCACCTGGGACACTACCAACTACGAGCAGTACTTC
cdr3_aa: CATWDTTNYEQYF
d_call: -
j_call: TRBJ2-7
clone_size: -
v_call: TRBV10-3

cdr3_nt: TGTGCCAGCAGCTTATCGGGACAGGGGATAGAGACCCAGTACTTC
cdr3_aa: CASSLSGQGIETQYF
d_call: TRBD1
j_call: TRBJ2-5
clone_size: once
v_call: TRBV7-9

cdr3_nt: TGCGCCAGCAGCTTGGTTGGACAGGGGACCGGCACTGAAGCTTTCTTT
cdr3_aa: CASSLVGQGTGTEAFF
d_call: TRBD1
j_call: TRBJ1-1
clone_size: -
v_call: TRBV5-1

cdr3_nt: TGTGCCAGCAGTTCCTCCGACAGGACAGATACGCAGTATTTT
cdr3_aa: CASSSSDRTDTQYF
d_call: -
j_call: TRBJ2-3
clone_size: -
v_call: TRBV28

cdr3_nt: TGTGCCAGTAGTATATTCCCTAGTGGGGGGTACCAAGAGACCCAGTACTTC
cdr3_aa: CASSIFPSGGYQETQYF
d_call: -
j_call: TRBJ2-5
clone_size: -
v_call: TRBV19

cdr3_nt: TGTGCCAGCGCCAAAACGGGACAGGGGGCGGCATTGTATGGCTACACCTTC
cdr3_aa: CASAKTGQGAALYGYTF
d_call: TRBD1
j_call: TRBJ1-2
clone_size: -
v_call: TRBV11-2

cdr3_nt: TGTGCCAGCAGCCCAAACCCCAGCTCCTACAATGAGCAGTTCTTC
cdr3_aa: CASSPNPSSYNEQFF
d_call: -
j_call: TRBJ2-1
clone_size: -
v_call: TRBV5-4

cdr3_nt: TGTGCCAGTCTGCTTTGGACCCGGGAGTCCACTGAAGCTTTCTTT
cdr3_aa: CASLLWTRESTEAFF
d_call: -
j_call: TRBJ1-1
clone_size: -
v_call: TRBV19

cdr3_nt: TGTGCCAGCAGCGTAGGGCGTAAGGGGGTTGGTGAAAAACTGTTTTTT
cdr3_aa: CASSVGRKGVGEKLFF
d_call: -
j_call: TRBJ1-4
clone_size: -
v_call: TRBV9

cdr3_nt: TGTGCCAGCAGTGTCCAGGGGGCCTGGAGTCAGCCCCAGCATTTT
cdr3_aa: CASSVQGAWSQPQHF
d_call: TRBD1
j_call: TRBJ1-5
clone_size: -
v_call: TRBV2

cdr3_nt: TGTGCCAGCAGTTTGGTGGACACTGAAGCTTTCTTT
cdr3_aa: CASSLVDTEAFF
d_call: -
j_call: TRBJ1-1
clone_size: few
v_call: TRBV28

cdr3_nt: TGTGCCAGCAGCTCACAGCCACCTGAAGCTTTCTTT
cdr3_aa: CASSSQPPEAFF
d_call: -
j_call: TRBJ1-1
clone_size: -
v_call: TRBV5-6

cdr3_nt: TGTGCCAGCAGCCAAGCCACCTCCCCATTGAACACTGAAGCTTTCTTT
cdr3_aa: CASSQATSPLNTEAFF
d_call: -
j_call: TRBJ1-1
clone_size: -
v_call: TRBV4-2

cdr3_nt: TGTGCCAGCAGCTTTATAGCGGTCCTCACAGATACGCAGTATTTT
cdr3_aa: CASSFIAVLTDTQYF
d_call: -
j_call: TRBJ2-3
clone_size: -
v_call: TRBV7-8

cdr3_nt: TGTGCCATCAGTGACAGGGGTTTCGATCAGCCCCAGCATTTT
cdr3_aa: CAISDRGFDQPQHF
d_call: -
j_call: TRBJ1-5
clone_size: -
v_call: TRBV10-3

cdr3_nt: TGTGCCAGCAGCATTGCGGGTAATCAGCCCCAGCATTTT
cdr3_aa: CASSIAGNQPQHF
d_call: -
j_call: TRBJ1-5
clone_size: -
v_call: TRBV7-3

cdr3_nt: TGTGCCAGCGGAATTTACAGGGGCCCCTACGAGCAGTACTTC
cdr3_aa: CASGIYRGPYEQYF
d_call: TRBD1
j_call: TRBJ2-7
clone_size: -
v_call: TRBV28

cdr3_nt: TGTGCCAGCTCACCACCGGGTAGGGCAGGGACTGAAGCTTTCTTT
cdr3_aa: CASSPPGRAGTEAFF
d_call: -
j_call: TRBJ1-1
clone_size: few
v_call: TRBV18